Presented here are 31 T cell receptor beta chains from one specimen sequenced in a study of cytomegalovirus exposure and HLA in healthy donors (TCRdb year 2017). The method behind the library was the immunoSEQ multiplex PCR assay. For the multiplex PCR, a mixture combining 60 forward primers for TCR Vbeta segments and 13 reverse primers for TCR Jbeta segments was used. As stored in TCRdb, this immuneACCESS dataset retains in-frame rearrangements with V and J assigned. A fraction of the clones does not appear; measured against another copy, unresolved V genes explain less than half of the discrepancy, and the remainder lacks a known reason. The sample table contains 200,000 to 250,000 clones; only one count was recorded for approximately 82% of them. In total, the top ten clones hold 3% to 4% of the sample. The specimen sequenced was PBMCs. The receptors here all came from a male donor in good health and CMV-seronegative.

The chain has TRBV6-5 and TRBJ2-3; no clear D. The germline gives CDR1 MNHEY, CDR2 SVGAGI. With 0 bases removed from V and 0 bases from J, the gap between germline ends came to 10 bases. CDR3 length: 16 amino acids. CDR3 amino acids: CASSYSLSPSTDTQYF. The CDR3 DNA reads TGTGCCAGCAGTTACTCGTTGAGTCCTAGCACAGATACGCAGTATTTT.

The chain carries TRBV9 and TRBJ2-7, with D unresolved. Germline CDR1 and CDR2: SGDLS and YYNGEE. CDR3 length: 15 amino acids. The V gene lost 0 bases and the J gene lost 4 bases, with 14 bases spanning the gap. The CDR3 reads CASSVGATPLYEQYF. CDR3 in DNA: TGTGCCAGCAGCGTAGGTGCGACACCGCTGTACGAGCAGTACTTC.

The chain is built from TRBV4-1 and TRBJ1-2, with TRBD1 as a possible D gene (6 bases). Germline V gene lookup returns CDR1 MGHRA and CDR2 YSYEKL. The CDR3 is 17 residues long. V lost 1 base, J lost 0 bases, and 15 bases lay in between. The CDR3 sequence is CASSQVSSGGSNYGYTF. The CDR3 bases are TGCGCCAGCAGCCAAGTTAGTAGTGGGGGCTCTAACTATGGCTACACCTTC.

The chain combines TRBV11-3 with TRBJ2-7; the match to TRBD1 covers 8 bases. In germline, CDR1 is SGHNT, CDR2 YENEEA. V dropped 5 bases and J dropped 4; count of bases not matched to a gene: 7. The CDR3 runs 14 residues. CDR3 region: CASSPRTGPYEQYF. The CDR3 DNA follows: TGTGCCAGCAGCCCGAGGACAGGGCCGTACGAGCAGTACTTC.

The chain recombines TRBV7-9 with TRBJ2-5, with TRBD2 matching over 9 bases. V was pared by 0 bases and J by 6 bases, with 11 bases of the junction left unmatched. Germline CDR1 SEHNR, CDR2 FQNEAQ (reference sequence). This CDR3 region has 17 residues. Written as DNA, the CDR3 is TGTGCCAGCAGCTTAGCTCAAGGTAGCGGGAGCCATAAGACCCAGTACTTC. Amino acids: CASSLAQGSGSHKTQYF.

As for this clone: The sample holds other DNA sequences that translate to the same CDR3. This chain links TRBV6-4 with TRBJ1-1, with 9 nucleotides matching TRBD1. Germline lookup yields CDR1 MRHNA and CDR2 SNTAGT. CDR3 size: 14 residues. The V gene end was trimmed by 7 bases and the J gene end by 1 base; junction bases not matched to a gene: 4. The CDR3 here is CASKPGQGNTEAFF. CDR3 nucleotides: TGTGCCAGCAAGCCGGGACAGGGGAACACTGAAGCTTTCTTT.

This clone was counted a single time. The chain recombines TRBV28 with TRBJ2-1; 12 nucleotides match TRBD2. J was trimmed by 7 bases and V by 3 bases; bases with no gene match: 13. Germline CDR1 MDHEN, CDR2 SYDVKM. The CDR3 is made up of 18 amino acids. CDR3 in DNA: TGTGCCAGCAGTTTGGGGAGTTACAGACTAGCGGGAGAGAATGAGCAGTTCTTC. It translates to CASSLGSYRLAGENEQFF.

This sequence joins TRBV7-9 and TRBJ2-7; 7 bases line up with TRBD1. The length of the CDR3 is 14 residues. CDR1 and CDR2 (germline): SEHNR, FQNEAQ (reference sequence). The junction had 3 bases not matched to a gene; V was cut back by 0 bases and J by 4 bases. The CDR3 DNA is TGTGCCAGCAGCTTAGCCGCGACAGGGTACGAGCAGTACTTC. As protein: CASSLAATGYEQYF.

V gene TRBV7-8 combines with J gene TRBJ2-5, with 9 bases lining up with TRBD2. The length of the CDR3 is 16 residues. After removal of 1 base from V and 6 bases from J, the junction contained 9 bases not matched to a gene. In germline, CDR1 is SGHVS, CDR2 FQNEAQ. The CDR3 DNA sequence: TGTGCCAGCAGCTTAGAGGTTAGCGGGAGCAAAAAGACCCAGTACTTC. As protein: CASSLEVSGSKKTQYF.

The chain uses TRBV19 and TRBJ1-5; 9 bases line up with TRBD1. CDR1 is LNHDA and CDR2 is SQIVND in the germline V gene (reference sequence). CDR3 size: 16 residues. With 9 bases clipped from V and 1 base from J, the junction kept 10 bases outside the gene matches. CDR3 in amino acids: CASGGTGGVSNQPQHF. CDR3 sequence (DNA): TGTGCCAGCGGGGGCACAGGGGGCGTGAGCAATCAGCCCCAGCATTTT.

V gene TRBV6-4 combines with J gene TRBJ2-7; 11 bases line up with TRBD2. The V and J ends lost 2 bases and 4 bases, in that order; junction bases with no gene match: 7. The V gene's germline CDR1 is MRHNA and CDR2 SNTAGT. The CDR3 contains 16 residues. As DNA, the CDR3 is TGTGCCAGCAGTGACACGGCTAGCGGGAGGCCATACGAGCAGTACTTC. Translation gives CASSDTASGRPYEQYF.

V and J are TRBV10-3 and TRBJ1-5; D uncertain. Trimming cost V 4 bases and J 7 bases, with 17 bases left between them. The germline CDR1 and CDR2 sequences are ENHRY and SYGVKD. The CDR3 is made up of 15 amino acids. CDR3 amino acids: CAISGREGPGQPQHF. CDR3 DNA sequence: TGTGCCATCAGTGGTCGGGAGGGTCCCGGGCAGCCCCAGCATTTT.

The rearrangement uses TRBV5-1 and TRBJ2-1; perhaps TRBD2 as D (5 bases). This CDR3 is 15 amino acids long. The V and J ends lost 5 bases and 2 bases respectively, with 14 bases between them. CDR1 SGHRS and CDR2 YFSETQ come from the germline V gene. In DNA, the CDR3 is TGCGCCAGCAGATTCGACTACGCTACCTACAATGAGCAGTTCTTC. Protein sequence: CASRFDYATYNEQFF.

The chain has TRBV23-1 and TRBJ2-6, with 7 bases fitting TRBD1. TRBV23-1 is treated as an ORF (open reading frame) with a function not yet certain. The CDR3 extends over 17 amino acids. Losses at the gene ends were 3 bases for V and 4 bases for J; bases not matched to a gene: 9. CDR3 nucleotides: TGCGCCAGCAGTCACCAGGCTACAGGGGCCGGGGCCAACGTCCTGACTTTC. This sequence encodes CASSHQATGAGANVLTF.

A single count supports this clone. This same CDR3 is encoded by further DNA sequences in the sample. The rearrangement joins TRBV19 to TRBJ1-2; 8 nucleotides align to TRBD1. There are 12 residues in the CDR3. Germline CDR1 and CDR2: LNHDA and SQIVND (reference sequence). The J segment lost 6 bases and the V segment lost 8 bases, leaving 5 bases of the junction unmatched. The chain's CDR3 is CASSTGGHGYTF. The CDR3 nucleotides are TGTGCCAGTTCTACAGGGGGACATGGCTACACCTTC.

V and J are TRBV5-4 and TRBJ2-7; no firm D call. This CDR3 is built from 14 residues. The V end was cut by 4 bases, the J end by 7 bases, with 18 bases between. The V gene's germline CDR1 is SGHNT and CDR2 YYREEE (reference sequence). The CDR3 DNA reads as TGTGCCAGCAGCCTCCGACAAGGTGCGACGGAGCAGTACTTC. This encodes CASSLRQGATEQYF.

The rearrangement uses TRBV5-6 and TRBJ1-2; no firm D call. Germline CDR1 SGHDT, CDR2 YYEEEE. Deletions cut 0 bases from V and 2 bases from J, with 14 bases between. The CDR3 contains 16 residues. CDR3 nucleotide sequence: TGTGCCAGCAGCTTGGGGGCCCTCCCGGCCAACTATGGCTACACCTTC. Amino acids: CASSLGALPANYGYTF.

This clone is a singleton in its sample. CDR3 sequence (DNA): TGTGCCAGCAGTGACGGAGATGGGGGGGAGACCCAGTACTTC. Translation gives CASSDGDGGETQYF. This sequence joins TRBV6-1 and TRBJ2-5; TRBD2 is a possible D gene (6 bases). Germline V CDR1 and CDR2: MNHNS, SASEGT. Trimming left V 3 bases short and J 5 bases short, with 13 bases between. This CDR3 has 14 amino acids.

V is TRBV4-1 and J is TRBJ2-1, with 13 bases aligning to TRBD2. Germline V CDR1 and CDR2: MGHRA, YSYEKL. With V trimmed by 3 bases and J by 7 bases, 12 bases remained unmatched. The CDR3 length is 18 residues. CDR3 residues: CASSQGGLAGVPINEQFF. The CDR3, as DNA: TGCGCCAGCAGCCAGGGCGGACTAGCGGGAGTCCCCATAAATGAGCAGTTCTTC.

The chain recombines TRBV5-1 with TRBJ1-2; no definite D call. The germline gives CDR1 SGHRS, CDR2 YFSETQ. V lost 3 bases to trimming and J lost 2 bases, with 29 bases between them. The CDR3 runs 20 residues. Written as DNA, the CDR3 is TGCGCCAGCAGCTCTCGACTTCCGGGGAGTCCGTACGGAGAGAACTATGGCTACACCTTC. It translates to CASSSRLPGSPYGENYGYTF.

The J gene is TRBJ2-5, the V gene TRBV2, with a tentative D call TRBD2 (7 bases). This CDR3 is built from 15 residues. From germline, CDR1 is SNHLY and CDR2 FYNNEI. The ends were cut back, 5 bases at V and 5 bases at J, with 18 bases in the middle. In DNA, the CDR3 is TGTGCCAGCAGTCTGGGGGGAGGGGGAATGGAGACCCAGTACTTC. This codes for CASSLGGGGMETQYF.

In its sample, this clone was seen once. CDR3 protein: CASSAGLAGANEQFF. The CDR3 bases are TGCGCCAGCAGCGCGGGACTAGCGGGAGCTAATGAGCAGTTCTTC. The chain has TRBV5-1 and TRBJ2-1, with 14 bases aligning to TRBD2. This CDR3 has 15 residues. V shed 4 bases, J shed 7 bases, and the junction held 4 bases outside the gene matches. Germline CDR1 SGHRS, CDR2 YFSETQ.

The chain combines TRBV9 with TRBJ1-1; maybe TRBD1 (6 bases). Trimming removed 4 bases from V and 5 bases from J, with 18 bases in between. Germline values: CDR1 SGDLS, CDR2 YYNGEE. There are 15 residues in the CDR3. In DNA form, the CDR3 reads TGTGCCAGCAGCACAGACCCCAGGCAGGGGACTGAAGCTTTCTTT. Translating gives CASSTDPRQGTEAFF.

V usage is TRBV19 and J usage is TRBJ1-5; possible D gene TRBD1, 5 bases. This CDR3 has 13 amino acids. CDR1 LNHDA and CDR2 SQIVND come from the germline V gene (reference sequence). V shed 5 bases and J shed 7 bases, with 12 bases lying between them. The CDR3 region is CASSLGELQPQHF. In nucleotides, the CDR3 is TGTGCCAGTAGTTTAGGGGAGCTCCAGCCCCAGCATTTT.

The rearrangement joins TRBV5-5 to TRBJ1-3, with a tentative D call TRBD1 (6 bases). Looked up from germline, CDR1 is SGHKS and CDR2 is YYEKEE (reference sequence). V was clipped by 2 bases and J by 0 bases, with 9 bases between them. CDR3 size: 15 residues. DNA for the CDR3: TGTGCCAGCAGCTTACAGGGTAGCTCTGGAAACACCATATATTTT. It translates to CASSLQGSSGNTIYF.

The chain is built from TRBV4-1 and TRBJ1-1; 12 bases agree with TRBD1. The CDR3 loop spans 15 amino acids. Per germline, CDR1 MGHRA and CDR2 YSYEKL. V was clipped by 1 base and J by 10 bases; unmatched bases: 7. CDR3 nucleotides: TGCGCCAGCAGCCAAGTCGGGACAGGGGGCGCATCAGCTTTCTTT. It translates to CASSQVGTGGASAFF.

The chain links TRBV13 to TRBJ1-3; D is unclear. The V end was cut by 0 bases, the J end by 2 bases, with 8 bases between. Germline CDR1 reads PRHDT; CDR2 reads FYEKMQ (reference sequence). The CDR3 consists of 15 residues. CDR3 residues: CASSLGQKTGNTIYF. For the CDR3, the DNA is TGTGCCAGCAGCTTAGGACAGAAAACTGGAAACACCATATATTTT. The full variable domain, with the rest looked up from reference TRBV13 and TRBJ1-3, is AAGVIQSPRHLIKEKRETATLKCYPIPRHDTVYWYQQGPGQDPQFLISFYEKMQSDKGSIPDRFSAQQFSDYHSELNMSSLELGDSALYFCASSLGQKTGNTIYFGEGSWLTVV.

This chain joins TRBV18 and TRBJ1-1; D is undetermined. The CDR3 has 14 amino acids. The V gene's germline CDR1 is KGHSH and CDR2 LQKENI. Trimming shortened V by 3 bases and J by 4 bases, and 12 bases separated the two germline ends. The CDR3 loop is CASSPFGRGTEAFF. The CDR3 bases are TGTGCCAGCTCACCGTTCGGCCGGGGCACTGAAGCTTTCTTT.

This clone has more than one count but fewer than ten. V gene TRBV10-1 combines with J gene TRBJ2-1; TRBD1 matches 10 bases. Germline V gives CDR1 WNHNN, CDR2 SYGVQD (reference sequence). This CDR3 contains 17 residues. V shed 1 base, J shed 7 bases, and the junction held 10 bases outside the gene matches. The CDR3 region has the DNA TGCGCCAGCAGTGAGTTTTTAGGTGGGACAGGGGAAAATGAGCAGTTCTTC. Translation: CASSEFLGGTGENEQFF.

The CDR3 is CASRSRGQINGYTF. Written as DNA, the CDR3 is TGTGCCAGCAGGTCAAGGGGACAGATAAATGGCTACACCTTC. The chain uses TRBV27 and TRBJ1-2; 7 nucleotides agree with TRBD1. The germline V gene has CDR1 MNHEY and CDR2 SMNVEV (reference sequence). J was trimmed by 6 bases and V by 6 bases; bases with no gene match: 10. The CDR3 runs 14 residues.

This clone was found once. DNA for the CDR3: TGTGCCAGCAGTTTAGTGGGCGGGATCTCCTACAATGAGCAGTTCTTC. Translation: CASSLVGGISYNEQFF. The chain is built from TRBV27 and TRBJ2-1; perhaps TRBD2 as D (6 bases). Trimming left V 2 bases short and J 0 bases short, with 11 bases between. Per the germline V gene, CDR1 is MNHEY and CDR2 is SMNVEV (reference sequence). The CDR3 consists of 16 residues.